The 5 T cell receptor beta chains presented below share a single source sample, sequenced in a study of T cell changes during pregnancy in multiple sclerosis. Using immunoSEQ multiplex PCR, the repertoire was profiled, and TCRdb retains in-frame clones only, with some absent. The sample lists fewer than 110,000 clones, 85% to 95% occurring once. Here the sequenced sample was peripheral blood, taken in the third trimester of pregnancy. The receptors here all came from a female donor in good health, enrolled as a control in a pregnancy study.

The rearrangement uses TRBV4-3 and TRBJ1-2; D possibly corresponds to TRBD1 (5 bases). The V and J ends lost 0 bases and 5 bases respectively, with 13 bases between them. This CDR3 has 15 amino acids. Germline V gene data show CDR1 as LGHNA and CDR2 as YSLEER. In nucleotides, the CDR3 is TGCGCCAGCAGCCAAGAGGGCCAGACAGCGTATGGCTACACCTTC. As protein: CASSQEGQTAYGYTF.

This chain joins TRBV9 and TRBJ1-2; 8 positions match TRBD1. Germline values: CDR1 SGDLS, CDR2 YYNGEE. CDR3 size: 13 residues. V dropped 3 bases and J dropped 6; count of bases not matched to a gene: 4. CDR3 nucleotides: TGTGCCAGCAGCGGACAGGGGTACCATGGCTACACCTTC. As protein: CASSGQGYHGYTF.

The chain recombines TRBV7-9 with TRBJ1-1; D is unclear. The ends were cut back, 3 bases at V and 1 base at J, with 12 bases in the middle. Germline CDR1 and CDR2: SEHNR and FQNEAQ (reference sequence). CDR3 length: 15 residues. CDR3: CASSLVLSQNTEAFF. In nucleotides, the CDR3 is TGTGCCAGCAGCTTGGTTCTGAGCCAGAACACTGAAGCTTTCTTT.

The gene calls are TRBV13 and TRBJ1-6; no definite D call. Germline V gene lookup returns CDR1 PRHDT and CDR2 FYEKMQ (reference sequence). Trimming cost V 4 bases and J 10 bases, with 11 bases left between them. The CDR3 is 13 amino acids. CDR3 nucleotides: TGTGCCAGCAGCTCCCCCGAGGGATCACCCCTCCACTTT. Protein: CASSSPEGSPLHF.

The chain has TRBV18 and TRBJ1-1; TRBD1 might be the D (5 bases). Germline assignment: CDR1 KGHSH and CDR2 LQKENI. V dropped 3 bases and J dropped 2 bases, with 16 bases sitting between them. There are 16 residues in the CDR3. Here the CDR3 reads CASSPPRAQGNTEAFF. In DNA form, the CDR3 reads TGTGCCAGCTCACCTCCGAGAGCGCAGGGTAACACTGAAGCTTTCTTT.